This T cell receptor beta chain was sequenced for a study of human T cells and chemical hapten exposure (dated by TCRdb to 2020 to 2023). Some background on the complete study: Libraries were combined into a pool for sequencing, and differences in TCR yield between samples came mainly from small differences in library volumes within the pool. This study followed changes in the peripheral blood TCR repertoire in vivo during primary and secondary sensitization of alopecia patients to the hapten diphenylcyclopropenone (DPC). For every blood RNA sample, sequencing covered both the TCR alpha and TCR beta chains.

CDR1 and CDR2, per the germline V gene, are SGHDN and FVKESK. Its CDR3 holds 15 amino acids, cysteine through phenylalanine. The entry retains the CDR3 DNA only, 45 bases that are in frame from base 1. Compared with germline, V lacks 4 bases and J lacks 3 bases; bases without a gene match: 2. In the paper's terms, the time point label means: healthy volunteer bleed at 6 weeks. Total RNA was isolated from unfractionated whole blood collected in Tempus Blood RNA tubes. A handful of healthy volunteers were used as TCR sequencing controls and were bled at day 0, 2 weeks and 6 weeks. Paper-wide results and their limitations: DPC sensitization did not change how many TCRs were above 1 in 1000 frequency, and no evidence was found of alterations in global repertoire structure. Repeated subsampling changed both the strength of the expansion versus patch-test correlation and the threshold at which that correlation became significant.

This clonotype was recorded at least ten times. What this receptor recognizes is not known. No base qualities exist here, and no much larger clone lies one base off it. Receptors were amplified or captured by RACE. The reads were generated on a NextSeq 500. During library preparation, unique molecular identifiers were attached to individual cDNA molecules so that TCRs could be counted in a quantitative, reproducible way. The paper's processing steps were these. Samples had a median of about 96,000 TCRs, with a range from roughly 23,224 to 700,000. V, J and CDR3 annotation of the TCR reads was carried out using the Decombinator software suite. To make PS versus PT1 abundance plots, every sample was subsampled to the same number of TCRs (28,000). Expanded TCRs were defined as absent before sensitization and observed at least eight times at the 2-week time point. In TCRdb, the public reads were trimmed at Q25 with fastp and aligned with MiXCR, with productive beta chains retained. Rows are unified per CDR3 protein, each entry keeping the most common DNA and genes. These V and J calls derive from TCRdb rather than the authors' analysis. This sample is represented by under 50,000 distinct CDR3 sequences; 3.7% of them were singletons. Jointly, the top ten make up 5.6% of the sample.

Sequencing was carried out using whole blood. The receptor chain draws on TRBV14 and TRBJ2-1, with 11 central nucleotides matching TRBD2. The TCR sequence derives from a human donor in good health. Some clones in this sample may be carry-over from other donors' samples. In nucleotide form, the sequence is TGTGCCAGCAGCCCCGGGACTAGCGGCTACAATGAGCAGTTCTTC. Its coded protein is CASSPGTSGYNEQFF.